This record concerns one TCR beta chain sequence. The data belong to a study of blood T cell repertoires in COVID-19. Looked up from germline, CDR1 is MNHNY and CDR2 is SVGAGI (reference sequence). The V end was cut by 5 bases, the J end by 1 base, with 11 bases between. The CDR3 extends over 15 amino acids. Per the authors' pipeline: Estimates of nucleated cell counts were drawn from the amplification of reference gene primers. Assay used: immunoSEQ multiplex PCR; TCRdb lists only in-frame clones, some missing. V and J calls and clone size are those listed in that table; D and trimming were worked out from the DNA. The repertoire holds roughly 36,000 clones, with 84% as singletons.

Source material: peripheral blood. The rearrangement links TRBV6-6 to TRBJ2-2, with a possible D match to TRBD1 (5 bases). The clonotype originates from a human donor in a cohort sampled during active COVID-19. The CDR3 spells CASSRPTGNTGELFF. CDR3 nucleotide sequence: TGTGCCAGCAGTAGACCCACAGGGAACACCGGGGAGCTGTTTTTT.